Listed below are T cell receptor beta chains from one sample, sequenced in a study of blood T cell repertoires in COVID-19. Assay used: immunoSEQ multiplex PCR; TCRdb lists only in-frame clones, some missing. The data hold around 330,000 clones, with approximately 88% observed a single time. Specimen: PBMCs or T cells enriched from blood (not recorded which). The receptors shown here come from a man aged 55 to 70 who had recovered from COVID-19. CDR3s include the opening cysteine and the closing phenylalanine or tryptophan. The order of the fields is CDR3 length, V gene, D gene, J gene, clone size, CDR3 DNA, CDR3 protein. D genes are given only for firm matches. Rows give clone size only sometimes, using once, few, many, or a class for an expanded clone.

len: 15
v_gene: TRBV18
d_gene: TRBD1
j_gene: TRBJ1-1
abundance: -
CDR3nt: TGTGCCAGCTCACCCACCGGGACAGGGGTTGGTGAAGCTTTCTTT
CDR3aa: CASSPTGTGVGEAFF

len: 14
v_gene: TRBV6-5
d_gene: -
j_gene: TRBJ1-2
abundance: -
CDR3nt: TGTGCCAGCAGCGCCCGGGGGGGTCGCTATGGCTACACCTTC
CDR3aa: CASSARGGRYGYTF

len: 14
v_gene: TRBV13
d_gene: TRBD2
j_gene: TRBJ2-7
abundance: once
CDR3nt: TGTGCCAGCAGCTCCGAAGCGGGAGCCTTCGAGCAGTACTTC
CDR3aa: CASSSEAGAFEQYF

len: 14
v_gene: TRBV14
d_gene: -
j_gene: TRBJ1-1
abundance: -
CDR3nt: TGTGCCAGCAGCCAAGATTGGGGGGACACTGAAGCTTTCTTT
CDR3aa: CASSQDWGDTEAFF

len: 13
v_gene: TRBV29-1
d_gene: TRBD1
j_gene: TRBJ1-1
abundance: -
CDR3nt: TGCAGCGTCGTTCAGGGGGCGACCACTGAAGCTTTCTTT
CDR3aa: CSVVQGATTEAFF

len: 15
v_gene: TRBV27
d_gene: TRBD1
j_gene: TRBJ2-1
abundance: -
CDR3nt: TGTGCCAGCAGTATCCGGGACAGGGGCCCCGGTGAGCAGTTCTTC
CDR3aa: CASSIRDRGPGEQFF

len: 17
v_gene: TRBV4-1
d_gene: -
j_gene: TRBJ2-7
abundance: -
CDR3nt: TGCGCCAGCAGCCAAACTACTCCGGGCGGGACAGAATACGAGCAGTACTTC
CDR3aa: CASSQTTPGGTEYEQYF

len: 14
v_gene: TRBV3-1/TRBV3-2
d_gene: -
j_gene: TRBJ2-3
abundance: -
CDR3nt: TGTGCCGGCAGCCAAGGAACAGGGCCCGAGCCGCAGTATTTT
CDR3aa: CAGSQGTGPEPQYF

len: 15
v_gene: TRBV19
d_gene: -
j_gene: TRBJ2-3
abundance: -
CDR3nt: TGTGCCAGTACCCCACGCGGAGTCTCCACAGATACGCAGTATTTT
CDR3aa: CASTPRGVSTDTQYF

len: 15
v_gene: TRBV18
d_gene: TRBD1
j_gene: TRBJ1-1
abundance: -
CDR3nt: TGTGCCAGCTCACCGCAGACAGGGGGGAACACTGAAGCTTTCTTT
CDR3aa: CASSPQTGGNTEAFF

len: 15
v_gene: TRBV4-2
d_gene: TRBD2
j_gene: TRBJ2-2
abundance: few
CDR3nt: TGTGCCAGCAGCCATAGACTAGCGGACACCGGGGAGCTGTTTTTT
CDR3aa: CASSHRLADTGELFF

len: 15
v_gene: TRBV7-9
d_gene: TRBD1
j_gene: TRBJ1-2
abundance: -
CDR3nt: TGTGCCAGCAGCTCTCCGGGACAGGTGGTGGGTGGCTACACCTTC
CDR3aa: CASSSPGQVVGGYTF

len: 15
v_gene: TRBV3-1/TRBV3-2
d_gene: -
j_gene: TRBJ1-2
abundance: once
CDR3nt: TGTGCCAGCAGCGGGGTTGGGGGGAGGGCCCATGGCTACACCTTC
CDR3aa: CASSGVGGRAHGYTF

len: 14
v_gene: TRBV5-1
d_gene: TRBD2
j_gene: TRBJ2-3
abundance: -
CDR3nt: TGCGCCAGCAGCTTACTAGCGGCCACAGATACGCAGTATTTT
CDR3aa: CASSLLAATDTQYF

len: 16
v_gene: TRBV10-3
d_gene: TRBD1
j_gene: TRBJ1-1
abundance: -
CDR3nt: TGTGCCATCACCAAAAGGACAGGGGGGTCCTTCACTGAAGCTTTCTTT
CDR3aa: CAITKRTGGSFTEAFF

len: 13
v_gene: TRBV2
d_gene: -
j_gene: TRBJ2-7
abundance: -
CDR3nt: TGTGCCAGCAGTGAACGGACATACTACGAGCAGTACTTC
CDR3aa: CASSERTYYEQYF

len: 15
v_gene: TRBV4-1
d_gene: -
j_gene: TRBJ1-2
abundance: -
CDR3nt: TGCGCCAGCAGCCAAGTGGACAAGGGGGTCTATGGCTACACCTTC
CDR3aa: CASSQVDKGVYGYTF

len: 15
v_gene: TRBV21-1
d_gene: -
j_gene: TRBJ2-1
abundance: -
CDR3nt: TGTGCCAACAAAACCACTAGCGGGAGTTCCGATGAGCAGTTCTTC
CDR3aa: CANKTTSGSSDEQFF

len: 13
v_gene: TRBV29-1
d_gene: TRBD2
j_gene: TRBJ2-7
abundance: once
CDR3nt: TGCAGCGTTCGAGCGGGAGGGGGTCACGAGCAGTACTTC
CDR3aa: CSVRAGGGHEQYF

len: 13
v_gene: TRBV5-1
d_gene: TRBD1
j_gene: TRBJ1-2
abundance: -
CDR3nt: TGCGCCAGCAGCTTCGAGACAGGGAGCGGCTACACCTTC
CDR3aa: CASSFETGSGYTF

len: 19
v_gene: TRBV3-1/TRBV3-2
d_gene: TRBD2
j_gene: TRBJ2-3
abundance: -
CDR3nt: TGTGCCAGCAGCCAAGATCCGGGACTAGCGGGAGGCCGCACGGATACGCAGTATTTT
CDR3aa: CASSQDPGLAGGRTDTQYF

len: 16
v_gene: TRBV6-1
d_gene: TRBD2
j_gene: TRBJ2-4
abundance: -
CDR3nt: TGTGCCAGCAGTGATAGGGCTAGCGGACCCAAAAACATTCAGTACTTC
CDR3aa: CASSDRASGPKNIQYF

len: 17
v_gene: TRBV3-1/TRBV3-2
d_gene: -
j_gene: TRBJ2-5
abundance: -
CDR3nt: TGTGCCAGCAGCCAAAAAACTACGATAGCGCAGAGGAAGACCCAGTACTTC
CDR3aa: CASSQKTTIAQRKTQYF

len: 13
v_gene: TRBV18
d_gene: -
j_gene: TRBJ1-6
abundance: -
CDR3nt: TGTGCCAGCTCACCCGACTCCATTTCACCCCTCCACTTT
CDR3aa: CASSPDSISPLHF

len: 13
v_gene: TRBV28
d_gene: -
j_gene: TRBJ1-2
abundance: -
CDR3nt: TGTGCCAGCAGTAAACAGGGTCTGGGTGGCTACACCTTC
CDR3aa: CASSKQGLGGYTF

len: 14
v_gene: TRBV29-1
d_gene: -
j_gene: TRBJ2-7
abundance: -
CDR3nt: TGCAGCGTTGCTGGAGTGGGGTACGGGGACGAGCAGTACTTC
CDR3aa: CSVAGVGYGDEQYF

len: 12
v_gene: TRBV28
d_gene: -
j_gene: TRBJ2-1
abundance: -
CDR3nt: TGTGCCAGCAGAAGGGGATACAATGAGCAGTTCTTC
CDR3aa: CASRRGYNEQFF

len: 14
v_gene: TRBV28
d_gene: TRBD1
j_gene: TRBJ2-2
abundance: -
CDR3nt: TGTGCCAGCCATGCAACAGGGGACACCGGGGAGCTGTTTTTT
CDR3aa: CASHATGDTGELFF

len: 15
v_gene: TRBV28
d_gene: -
j_gene: TRBJ1-1
abundance: -
CDR3nt: TGTGCCAGCAGTCCACCGGACAGTATGAACACTGAAGCTTTCTTT
CDR3aa: CASSPPDSMNTEAFF

len: 15
v_gene: TRBV10-1
d_gene: TRBD2
j_gene: TRBJ2-1
abundance: -
CDR3nt: TGCGCCAGCAGTGTTTCCCTAGCGGGCAACAATGAGCAGTTCTTC
CDR3aa: CASSVSLAGNNEQFF

len: 13
v_gene: TRBV9
d_gene: -
j_gene: TRBJ2-7
abundance: -
CDR3nt: TGTGCCAGCAGCGTAGTGCAGGGTAGTGAGCAGTACTTC
CDR3aa: CASSVVQGSEQYF

len: 13
v_gene: TRBV5-1
d_gene: -
j_gene: TRBJ1-1
abundance: -
CDR3nt: TGCGCCAGCAGCTTGCAAGGGACAACTGAAGCTTTCTTT
CDR3aa: CASSLQGTTEAFF

len: 16
v_gene: TRBV18
d_gene: -
j_gene: TRBJ2-2
abundance: -
CDR3nt: TGTGCCAGCTCACTAACGACTGCGGTAGGCACCGGGGAGCTGTTTTTT
CDR3aa: CASSLTTAVGTGELFF

len: 14
v_gene: TRBV6-5
d_gene: -
j_gene: TRBJ1-5
abundance: once
CDR3nt: TGTGCCAGCAGGACCCTACAGGGTAATCAGCCCCAGCATTTT
CDR3aa: CASRTLQGNQPQHF

len: 15
v_gene: TRBV4-3
d_gene: -
j_gene: TRBJ2-2
abundance: -
CDR3nt: TGCGCCAGCAGCCAAGATCGAGTGCGGGATGGGGAGCTGTTTTTT
CDR3aa: CASSQDRVRDGELFF

len: 12
v_gene: TRBV6-5
d_gene: -
j_gene: TRBJ1-5
abundance: -
CDR3nt: TGTGCCAGCGGGCGGGAGGGATTGCCCCAGCATTTT
CDR3aa: CASGREGLPQHF

len: 15
v_gene: TRBV15
d_gene: -
j_gene: TRBJ2-1
abundance: -
CDR3nt: TGTGCCACCAGCAGAGAAGGGGGAACCCCCAATGAGCAGTTCTTC
CDR3aa: CATSREGGTPNEQFF

len: 15
v_gene: TRBV27
d_gene: -
j_gene: TRBJ1-6
abundance: once
CDR3nt: TGTGCCAGCAACCCTGGAGGGTGGCTCAGTTCACCCCTCCACTTT
CDR3aa: CASNPGGWLSSPLHF

len: 16
v_gene: TRBV2
d_gene: -
j_gene: TRBJ2-1
abundance: few
CDR3nt: TGTGCCAGCAGTGAGGGGGTAGGGACTGGGATAAATGAGCAGTTCTTC
CDR3aa: CASSEGVGTGINEQFF

len: 14
v_gene: TRBV5-1
d_gene: TRBD2
j_gene: TRBJ2-7
abundance: -
CDR3nt: TGCGCCAGCAGAATAGCGGGCTCGGAGTACGAGCAGTACTTC
CDR3aa: CASRIAGSEYEQYF

len: 18
v_gene: TRBV27
d_gene: TRBD2
j_gene: TRBJ2-1
abundance: -
CDR3nt: TGTGCCAGAAACCAGAAGACTAGCGGGAGAAATTTGGATAATGAGCAGTTCTTC
CDR3aa: CARNQKTSGRNLDNEQFF

len: 17
v_gene: TRBV4-1
d_gene: TRBD1
j_gene: TRBJ2-1
abundance: -
CDR3nt: TGCGCCAGCAGCCAAGAGGTGTTCATTGGACAGGTGCTGGAGCAGTTCTTC
CDR3aa: CASSQEVFIGQVLEQFF